This TCR beta chain was documented in a study of T cells after yellow fever vaccination. This clonotype was counted ten times or more. The antigen is undetermined. Via MiXCR, TCRdb re-called the 5' RACE reads, giving one row per CDR3 protein. The table lists 280,000 or so distinct CDR3 sequences, 7.5% to 9% of them singletons. Trimming took 3 bases from V and 5 from J, leaving 11 bases between them. CDR3 size: 14 residues. Germline CDR1 and CDR2: MDHEN and SYDVKM. Study observations and caveats: Secondary responses were weaker yet peaked faster, day 5 versus 15. In FACS-sorted repertoires, abundant clonotypes from the bulk population could appear as contaminants. A small share of clonotypes appeared in both CD4 and CD8 compartments. Re-detected after boosting: most primary clones, 96% of CD4 and roughly 90% of CD8.

The source is a man between 18 and 29 years old who received the YFV17D yellow fever vaccine. Sequencing used CD4+ T cells sorted from PBMCs, obtained 5 days after the yellow fever booster vaccination. The chain carries TRBV28 and TRBJ1-3, with D possibly being TRBD1 (6 bases). The CDR3 loop reads CASSFADSRNTIYF. The CDR3 DNA is TGTGCCAGCAGTTTTGCGGACAGCCGAAACACCATATATTTT.